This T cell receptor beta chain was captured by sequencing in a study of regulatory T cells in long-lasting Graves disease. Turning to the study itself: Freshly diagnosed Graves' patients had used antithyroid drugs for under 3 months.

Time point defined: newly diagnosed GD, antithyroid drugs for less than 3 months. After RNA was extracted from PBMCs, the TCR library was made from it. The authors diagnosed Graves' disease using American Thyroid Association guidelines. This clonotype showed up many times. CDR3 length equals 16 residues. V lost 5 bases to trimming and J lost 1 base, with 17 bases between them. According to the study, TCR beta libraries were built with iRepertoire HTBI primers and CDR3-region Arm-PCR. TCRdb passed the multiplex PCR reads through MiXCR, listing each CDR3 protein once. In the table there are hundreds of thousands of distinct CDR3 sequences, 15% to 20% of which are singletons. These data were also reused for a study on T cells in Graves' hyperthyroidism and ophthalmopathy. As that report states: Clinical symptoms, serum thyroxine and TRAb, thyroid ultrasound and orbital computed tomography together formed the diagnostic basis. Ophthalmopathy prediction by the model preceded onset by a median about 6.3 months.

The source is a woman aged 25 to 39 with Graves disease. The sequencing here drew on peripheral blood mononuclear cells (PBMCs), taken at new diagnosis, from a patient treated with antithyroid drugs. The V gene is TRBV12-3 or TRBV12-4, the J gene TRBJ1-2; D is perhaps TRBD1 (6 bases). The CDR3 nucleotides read TGTGCCAGCAGTCCTCGGGGGGGGCAGATTAACTATGGCTACACCTTC. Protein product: CASSPRGGQINYGYTF.